This is a list of T cell receptor beta chains from one sample in a study of monozygotic twins with inflammatory bowel disease. From the 5' RACE reads, TCRdb lists one entry per CDR3 protein and no DNA. The sample has over 350,000 distinct CDR3 sequences. The sample taken for sequencing was blood. All receptors come from a human donor with ulcerative colitis or Crohn's disease, or a healthy co-twin of an affected twin (not recorded which). Both conserved end residues are part of each CDR3.

v_gene: TRBV11-2; j_gene: TRBJ2-5; CDR3aa: CASSLAGMERQYF
v_gene: TRBV6-5; j_gene: TRBJ1-2; CDR3aa: CASSSWRHETTYGYTF
v_gene: TRBV7-9; j_gene: TRBJ1-6; CDR3aa: CASSLTRERGSPLHF
v_gene: TRBV6-2/TRBV6-3; j_gene: TRBJ2-5; CDR3aa: CASSYYGTGSETQYF
v_gene: TRBV30; j_gene: TRBJ1-1; CDR3aa: CAWKEQGWNTEAFF
v_gene: TRBV24-1; j_gene: TRBJ2-1; CDR3aa: CATSDSGAGGPNEQFF
v_gene: TRBV6-2/TRBV6-3; j_gene: TRBJ2-7; CDR3aa: CASTFYRDRPYEQYF
v_gene: TRBV20-1; j_gene: TRBJ2-7; CDR3aa: CSAPGQGTRGEQYF
v_gene: TRBV25-1; j_gene: TRBJ2-2; CDR3aa: CASSHAGTGPNTGELFF
v_gene: TRBV20-1; j_gene: TRBJ2-2; CDR3aa: CSASALDTGELFF
v_gene: TRBV12-3/TRBV12-4; j_gene: TRBJ2-1; CDR3aa: CASSSSQGVYNEQFF
v_gene: TRBV15; j_gene: TRBJ2-4; CDR3aa: CATSKFMIRDIQYF